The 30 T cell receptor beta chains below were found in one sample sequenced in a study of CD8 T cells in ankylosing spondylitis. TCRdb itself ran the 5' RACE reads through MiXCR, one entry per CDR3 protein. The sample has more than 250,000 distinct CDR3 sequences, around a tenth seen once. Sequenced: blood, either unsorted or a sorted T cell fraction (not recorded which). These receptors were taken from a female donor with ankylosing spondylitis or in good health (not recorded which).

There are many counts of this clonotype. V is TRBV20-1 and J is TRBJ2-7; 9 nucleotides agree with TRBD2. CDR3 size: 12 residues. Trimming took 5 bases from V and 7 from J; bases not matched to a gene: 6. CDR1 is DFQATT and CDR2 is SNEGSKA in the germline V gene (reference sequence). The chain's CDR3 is CSALAGSMEQYF. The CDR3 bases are TGCAGTGCTCTAGCGGGGTCGATGGAGCAGTACTTC.

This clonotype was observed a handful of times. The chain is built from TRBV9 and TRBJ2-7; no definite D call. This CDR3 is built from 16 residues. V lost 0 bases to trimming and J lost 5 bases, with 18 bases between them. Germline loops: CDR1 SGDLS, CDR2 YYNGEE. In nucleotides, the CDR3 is TGTGCCAGCAGCGTAGGCAGCCTAGGAGCGTTCGACGAGCAGTACTTC. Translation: CASSVGSLGAFDEQYF.

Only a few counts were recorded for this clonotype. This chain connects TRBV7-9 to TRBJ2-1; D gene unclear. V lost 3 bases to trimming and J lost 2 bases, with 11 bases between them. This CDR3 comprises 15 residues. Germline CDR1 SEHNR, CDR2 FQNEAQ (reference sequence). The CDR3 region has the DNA TGTGCCAGCAGCTTGGGGTGGCAGGCCTACAATGAGCAGTTCTTC. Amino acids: CASSLGWQAYNEQFF.

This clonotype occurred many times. DNA for the CDR3: TGTGCCAGCAGCTTCGGGCAGCACAATCAGCCCCAGCATTTT. Its translation: CASSFGQHNQPQHF. The chain carries TRBV7-8 and TRBJ1-5; D gene uncertain. V lost 3 bases to trimming and J lost 3 bases, with 9 bases between them. CDR3 size: 14 residues. Germline V gene data show CDR1 as SGHVS and CDR2 as FQNEAQ.

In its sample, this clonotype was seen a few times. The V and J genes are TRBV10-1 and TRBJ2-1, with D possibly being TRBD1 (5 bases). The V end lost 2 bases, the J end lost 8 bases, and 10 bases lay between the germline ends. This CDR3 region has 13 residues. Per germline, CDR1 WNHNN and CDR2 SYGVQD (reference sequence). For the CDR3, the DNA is TGCGCCAGCAGTGAGCAGGGATGGTATGAGCAGTTCTTC. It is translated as CASSEQGWYEQFF.

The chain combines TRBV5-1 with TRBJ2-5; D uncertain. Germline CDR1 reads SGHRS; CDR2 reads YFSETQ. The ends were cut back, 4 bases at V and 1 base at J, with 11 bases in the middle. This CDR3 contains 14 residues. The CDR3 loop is CASSPTPTQETQYF. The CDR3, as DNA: TGCGCCAGCAGCCCCACGCCCACCCAAGAGACCCAGTACTTC.

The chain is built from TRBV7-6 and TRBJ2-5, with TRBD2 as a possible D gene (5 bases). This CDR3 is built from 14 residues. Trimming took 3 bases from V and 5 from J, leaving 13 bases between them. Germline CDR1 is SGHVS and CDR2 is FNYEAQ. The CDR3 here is CASSFSGQRETQYF. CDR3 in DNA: TGTGCCAGCAGCTTTTCTGGTCAGCGGGAGACCCAGTACTTC.

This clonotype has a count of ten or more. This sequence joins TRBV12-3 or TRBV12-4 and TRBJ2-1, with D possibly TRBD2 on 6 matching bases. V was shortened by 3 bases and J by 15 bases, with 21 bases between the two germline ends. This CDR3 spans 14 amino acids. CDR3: CASSLGTPPERWFF. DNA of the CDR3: TGTGCCAGCAGTTTGGGGACTCCCCCGGAGCGGTGGTTCTTC.

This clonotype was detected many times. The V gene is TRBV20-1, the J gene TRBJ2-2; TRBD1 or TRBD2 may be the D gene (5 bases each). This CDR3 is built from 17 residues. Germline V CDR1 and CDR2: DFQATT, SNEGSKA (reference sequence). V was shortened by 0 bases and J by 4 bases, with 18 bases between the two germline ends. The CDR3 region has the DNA TGCAGTGCTAGAGATCTCGGGACCAGCAGAAGCACCGGGGAGCTGTTTTTT. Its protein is CSARDLGTSRSTGELFF.

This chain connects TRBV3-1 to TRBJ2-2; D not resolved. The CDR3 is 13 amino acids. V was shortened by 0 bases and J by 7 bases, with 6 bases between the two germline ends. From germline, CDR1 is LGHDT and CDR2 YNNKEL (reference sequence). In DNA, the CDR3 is TGTGCCAGCAGCCAAGATCGTCACGGGGAGCTGTTTTTT. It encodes CASSQDRHGELFF.

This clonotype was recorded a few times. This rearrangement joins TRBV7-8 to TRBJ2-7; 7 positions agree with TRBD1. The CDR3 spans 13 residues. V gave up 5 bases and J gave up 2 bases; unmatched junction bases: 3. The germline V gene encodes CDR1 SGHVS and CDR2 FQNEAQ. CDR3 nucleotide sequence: TGTGCCAGCAGCCGGGGACAGACCTACGAGCAGTACTTC. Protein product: CASSRGQTYEQYF. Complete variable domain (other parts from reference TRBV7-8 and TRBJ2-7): GAGVSQSPRYKVAKRGQDVALRCDPISGHVSLFWYQQALGQGPEFLTYFQNEAQLDKSGLPSDRFFAERPEGSVSTLKIQRTQQEDSAVYLCASSRGQTYEQYFGPGTRLTVT.

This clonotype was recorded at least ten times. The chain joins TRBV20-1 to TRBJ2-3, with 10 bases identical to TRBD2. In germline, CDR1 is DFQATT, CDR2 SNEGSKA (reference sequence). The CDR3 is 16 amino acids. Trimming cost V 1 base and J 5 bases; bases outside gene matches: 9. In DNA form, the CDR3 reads TGCAGTGCTAGAGGGCTAGCGGGAGTCCGAGGAGATACGCAGTATTTT. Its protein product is CSARGLAGVRGDTQYF.

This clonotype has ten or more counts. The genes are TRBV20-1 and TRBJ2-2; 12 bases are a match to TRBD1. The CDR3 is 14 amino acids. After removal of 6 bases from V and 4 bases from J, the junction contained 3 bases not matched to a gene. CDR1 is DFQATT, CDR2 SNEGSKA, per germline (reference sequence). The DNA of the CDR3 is TGCAGTGCCTGGGACAGGGGGCCCACCGGGGAGCTGTTTTTT. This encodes CSAWDRGPTGELFF.

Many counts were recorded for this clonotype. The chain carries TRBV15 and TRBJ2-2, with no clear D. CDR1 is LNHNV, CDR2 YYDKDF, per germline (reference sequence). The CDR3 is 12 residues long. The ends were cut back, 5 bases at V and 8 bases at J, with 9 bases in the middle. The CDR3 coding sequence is TGTGCCACCAGCCACCCTTATGGGGAGCTGTTTTTT. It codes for CATSHPYGELFF.

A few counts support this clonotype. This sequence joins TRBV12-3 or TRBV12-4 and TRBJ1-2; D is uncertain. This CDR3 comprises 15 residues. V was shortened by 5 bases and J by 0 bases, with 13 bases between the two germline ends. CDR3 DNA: TGTGCCAGCAGTCGAGGACGGACGGCTAACTATGGCTACACCTTC. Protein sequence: CASSRGRTANYGYTF.

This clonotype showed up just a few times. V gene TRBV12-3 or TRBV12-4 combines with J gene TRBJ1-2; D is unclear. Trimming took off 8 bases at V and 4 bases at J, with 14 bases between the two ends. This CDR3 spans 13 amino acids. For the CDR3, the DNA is TGTGCCAGCCAATTGGGGAGCCCCTATGGCTACACCTTC. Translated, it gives CASQLGSPYGYTF.

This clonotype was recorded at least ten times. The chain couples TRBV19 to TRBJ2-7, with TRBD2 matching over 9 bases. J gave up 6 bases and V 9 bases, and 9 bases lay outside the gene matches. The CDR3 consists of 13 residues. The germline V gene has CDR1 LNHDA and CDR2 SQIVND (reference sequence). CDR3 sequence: CASMGLATPEQYF. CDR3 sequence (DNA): TGTGCCAGCATGGGACTAGCTACCCCCGAGCAGTACTTC. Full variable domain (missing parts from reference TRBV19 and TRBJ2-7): DGGITQSPKYLFRKEGQNVTLSCEQNLNHDAMYWYRQDPGQGLRLIYYSQIVNDFQKGDIAEGYSVSREKKESFPLTVTSAQKNPTAFYLCASMGLATPEQYFGPGTRLTVT.

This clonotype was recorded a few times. The CDR3 nucleotides read TGTGCCAGCAGGGAGCCCGGCCTCCACGAGCAGTACTTC. Protein sequence: CASREPGLHEQYF. This chain joins TRBV7-9 and TRBJ2-7, with unresolved D. The CDR3 consists of 13 residues. Trimming took off 6 bases at V and 5 bases at J, with 14 bases between the two ends. Germline CDR1 and CDR2: SEHNR and FQNEAQ (reference sequence).

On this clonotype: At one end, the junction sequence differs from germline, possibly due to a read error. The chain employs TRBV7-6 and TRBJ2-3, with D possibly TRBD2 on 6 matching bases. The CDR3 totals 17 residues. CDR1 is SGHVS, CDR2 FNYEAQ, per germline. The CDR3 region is CASSLGTAGPSTHTQYF. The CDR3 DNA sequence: TGTGCCAGCAGCTTAGGTACTGCGGGGCCTAGCACACATACGCAGTACTTT.

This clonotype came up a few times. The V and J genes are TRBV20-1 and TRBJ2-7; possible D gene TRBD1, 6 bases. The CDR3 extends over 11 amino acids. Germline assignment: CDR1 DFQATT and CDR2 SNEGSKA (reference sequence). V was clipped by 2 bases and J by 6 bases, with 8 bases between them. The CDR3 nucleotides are TGCAGTGCTAGAACAGGGTCCGAGCAGTACTTC. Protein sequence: CSARTGSEQYF.

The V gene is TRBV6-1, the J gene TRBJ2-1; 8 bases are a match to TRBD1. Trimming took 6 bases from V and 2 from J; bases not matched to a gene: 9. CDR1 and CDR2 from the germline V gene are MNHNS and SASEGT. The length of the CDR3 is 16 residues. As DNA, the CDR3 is TGTGCCAGCAGACGCGAGGCAGGGGGCGCCTACAATGAGCAGTTCTTC. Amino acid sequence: CASRREAGGAYNEQFF.

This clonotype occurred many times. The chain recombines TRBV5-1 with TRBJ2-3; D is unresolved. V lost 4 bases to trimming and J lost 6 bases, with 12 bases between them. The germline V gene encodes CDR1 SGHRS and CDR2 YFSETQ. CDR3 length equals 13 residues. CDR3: CASSPNDGDTQYF. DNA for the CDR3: TGCGCCAGCAGCCCCAACGACGGGGATACGCAGTATTTT.

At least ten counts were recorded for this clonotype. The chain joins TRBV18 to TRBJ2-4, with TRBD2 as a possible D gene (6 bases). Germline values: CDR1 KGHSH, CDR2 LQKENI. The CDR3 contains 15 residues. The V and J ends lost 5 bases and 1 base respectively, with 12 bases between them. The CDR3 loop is CASSWGVSAKNIQYF. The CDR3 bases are TGTGCCAGCTCATGGGGGGTCTCGGCCAAAAACATTCAGTACTTC.

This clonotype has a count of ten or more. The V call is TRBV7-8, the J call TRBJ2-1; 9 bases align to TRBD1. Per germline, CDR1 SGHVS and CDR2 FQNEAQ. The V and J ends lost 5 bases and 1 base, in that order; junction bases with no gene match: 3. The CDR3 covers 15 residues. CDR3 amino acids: CASSRTGVSYNEQFF. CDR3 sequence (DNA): TGTGCCAGCAGCAGGACAGGGGTGTCCTACAATGAGCAGTTCTTC.

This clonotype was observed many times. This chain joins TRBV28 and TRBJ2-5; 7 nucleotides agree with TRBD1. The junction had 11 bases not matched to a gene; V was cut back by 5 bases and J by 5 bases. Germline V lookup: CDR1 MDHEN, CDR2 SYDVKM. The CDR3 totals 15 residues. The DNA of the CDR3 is TGTGCCAGCAGTAGTCCGGGACAGTACGGGGAGACCCAGTACTTC. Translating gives CASSSPGQYGETQYF.

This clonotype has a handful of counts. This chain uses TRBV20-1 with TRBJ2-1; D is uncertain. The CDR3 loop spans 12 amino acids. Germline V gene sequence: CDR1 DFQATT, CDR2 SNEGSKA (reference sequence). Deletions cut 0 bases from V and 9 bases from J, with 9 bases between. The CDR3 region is CSARDLWSEQFF. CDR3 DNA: TGCAGTGCTAGAGATCTCTGGAGTGAGCAGTTCTTC.

CDR3 in DNA: TGTGCCAGCAGCTTTGGACTCTCCGGAGAAAAACTGTTTTTT. Encoded protein: CASSFGLSGEKLFF. The chain joins TRBV5-5 to TRBJ1-4; D is unclear. The germline gives CDR1 SGHKS, CDR2 YYEKEE (reference sequence). V shed 2 bases and J shed 8 bases, with 13 bases lying between them. This CDR3 has 14 residues.

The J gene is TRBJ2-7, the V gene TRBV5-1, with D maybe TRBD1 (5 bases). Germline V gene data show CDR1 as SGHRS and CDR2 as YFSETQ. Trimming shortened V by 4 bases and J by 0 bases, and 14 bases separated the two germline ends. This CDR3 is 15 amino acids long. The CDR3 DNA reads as TGCGCCAGCAGCATGACAGCTTCCTCCTCCTACGAGCAGTACTTC. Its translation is CASSMTASSSYEQYF.

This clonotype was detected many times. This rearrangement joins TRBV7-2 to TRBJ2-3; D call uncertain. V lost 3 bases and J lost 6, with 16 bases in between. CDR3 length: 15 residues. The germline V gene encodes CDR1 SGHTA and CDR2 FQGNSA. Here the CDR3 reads CASSFSHLHLDTQYF. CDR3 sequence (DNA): TGTGCCAGCAGCTTTTCTCACTTACACCTGGATACGCAGTATTTT.

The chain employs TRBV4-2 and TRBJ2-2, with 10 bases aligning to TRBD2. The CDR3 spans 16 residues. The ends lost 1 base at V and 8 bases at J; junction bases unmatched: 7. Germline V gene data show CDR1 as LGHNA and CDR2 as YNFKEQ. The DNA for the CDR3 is TGTGCCAGCAGCCAAGCGGGGACTAGCGCATCGGGGGAGCTGTTTTTT. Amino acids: CASSQAGTSASGELFF.